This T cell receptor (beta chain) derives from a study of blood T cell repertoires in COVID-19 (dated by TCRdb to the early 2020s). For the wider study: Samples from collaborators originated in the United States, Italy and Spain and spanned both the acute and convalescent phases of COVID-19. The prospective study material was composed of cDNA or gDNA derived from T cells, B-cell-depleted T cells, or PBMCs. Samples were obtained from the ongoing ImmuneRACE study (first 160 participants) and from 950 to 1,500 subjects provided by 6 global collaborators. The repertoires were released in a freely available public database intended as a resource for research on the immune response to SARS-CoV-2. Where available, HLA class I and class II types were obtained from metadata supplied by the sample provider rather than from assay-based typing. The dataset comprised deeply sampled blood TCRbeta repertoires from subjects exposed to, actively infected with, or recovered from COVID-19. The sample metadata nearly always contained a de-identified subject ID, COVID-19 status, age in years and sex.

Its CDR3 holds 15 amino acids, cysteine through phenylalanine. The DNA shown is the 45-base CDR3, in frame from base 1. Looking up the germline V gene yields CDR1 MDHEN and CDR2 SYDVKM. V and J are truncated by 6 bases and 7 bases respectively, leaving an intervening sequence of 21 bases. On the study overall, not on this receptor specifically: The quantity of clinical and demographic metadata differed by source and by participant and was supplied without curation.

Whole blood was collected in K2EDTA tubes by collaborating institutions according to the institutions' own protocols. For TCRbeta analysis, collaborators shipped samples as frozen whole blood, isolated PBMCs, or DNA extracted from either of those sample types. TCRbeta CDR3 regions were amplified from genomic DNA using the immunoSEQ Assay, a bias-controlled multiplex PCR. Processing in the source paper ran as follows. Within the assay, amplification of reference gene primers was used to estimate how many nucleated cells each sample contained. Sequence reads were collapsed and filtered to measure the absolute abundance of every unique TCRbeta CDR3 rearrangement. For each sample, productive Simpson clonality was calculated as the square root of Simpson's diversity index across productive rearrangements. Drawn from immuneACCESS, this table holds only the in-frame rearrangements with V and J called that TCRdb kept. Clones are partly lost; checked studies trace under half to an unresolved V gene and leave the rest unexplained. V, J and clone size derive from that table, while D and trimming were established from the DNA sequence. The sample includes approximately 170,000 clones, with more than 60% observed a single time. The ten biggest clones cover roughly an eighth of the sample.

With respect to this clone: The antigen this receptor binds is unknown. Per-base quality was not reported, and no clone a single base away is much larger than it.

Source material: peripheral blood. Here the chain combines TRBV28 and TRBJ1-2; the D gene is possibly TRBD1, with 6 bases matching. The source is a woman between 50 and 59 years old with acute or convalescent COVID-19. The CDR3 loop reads CASRRSKGGFGGYTF. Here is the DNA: TGTGCCAGCAGGCGTTCCAAAGGGGGATTTGGTGGCTACACCTTC.